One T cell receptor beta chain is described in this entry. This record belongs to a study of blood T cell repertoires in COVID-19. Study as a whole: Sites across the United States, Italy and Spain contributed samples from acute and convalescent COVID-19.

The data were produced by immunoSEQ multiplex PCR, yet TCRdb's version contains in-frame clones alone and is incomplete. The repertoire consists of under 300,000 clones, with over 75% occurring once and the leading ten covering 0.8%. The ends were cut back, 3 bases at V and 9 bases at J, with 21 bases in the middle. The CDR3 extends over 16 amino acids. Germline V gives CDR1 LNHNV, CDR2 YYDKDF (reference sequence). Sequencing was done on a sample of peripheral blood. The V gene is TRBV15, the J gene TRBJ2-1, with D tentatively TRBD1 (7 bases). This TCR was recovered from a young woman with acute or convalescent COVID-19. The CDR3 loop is CATSRAGTALGGEQFF. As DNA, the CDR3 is TGTGCCACCAGCAGGGCCGGGACAGCCCTCGGGGGTGAGCAGTTCTTC.